The 29 T cell receptor beta chains presented below share a single source sample, sequenced in a study of blood T cell repertoires in COVID-19. Repertoires were generated with immunoSEQ multiplex PCR, while TCRdb's copy carries only in-frame clones and drops some. The sample shows over 200,000 clones, 92% of them seen only once. Input material: peripheral blood. These receptors were obtained from a man in his sixties with COVID-19, enrolled during active disease.

The chain combines TRBV19 with TRBJ2-7; D perhaps matches TRBD2 (7 bases). Trimming cost V 4 bases and J 0 bases, with 16 bases left between them. The germline gives CDR1 LNHDA, CDR2 SQIVND (reference sequence). The CDR3 runs 16 residues. The CDR3 sequence is CASSTLPGEGSYEQYF. The CDR3 DNA reads as TGTGCCAGTAGTACCCTGCCAGGGGAGGGCTCCTACGAGCAGTACTTC.

This sequence joins TRBV6-5 and TRBJ2-1; 8 bases are shared with TRBD1. This CDR3 spans 15 amino acids. Germline lookup yields CDR1 MNHEY and CDR2 SVGAGI. V was clipped by 6 bases and J by 4 bases; unmatched bases: 8. Here the CDR3 reads CASRPGTGVYNEQFF. CDR3 nucleotide sequence: TGTGCCAGCAGGCCCGGGACAGGAGTATACAATGAGCAGTTCTTC.

This clone was seen only a few times. The genes are TRBV6-1 and TRBJ2-1, with TRBD2 identical over 9 bases. This CDR3 spans 16 amino acids. Losses at the gene ends were 3 bases for V and 4 bases for J; bases not matched to a gene: 7. The germline gives CDR1 MNHNS, CDR2 SASEGT. CDR3 sequence reads: CASSEVQREAYNEQFF. The CDR3 DNA sequence: TGTGCCAGCAGTGAGGTCCAGCGGGAGGCTTACAATGAGCAGTTCTTC.

This clone showed up just once. The chain employs TRBV2 and TRBJ1-5; D is ambiguous. V was cut by 0 bases and J by 15 bases, with 15 bases left in between. The CDR3 runs to 13 residues. Germline assignment: CDR1 SNHLY and CDR2 FYNNEI. CDR3 nucleotides: TGTGCCAGCAGTGAAGCTTTAGCGGGAAAAATGCATTTT. Its translation: CASSEALAGKMHF.

This clone came up once. The chain carries TRBV2 and TRBJ2-3; possible D gene TRBD1, 6 bases. The length of the CDR3 is 15 residues. Germline V gene lookup returns CDR1 SNHLY and CDR2 FYNNEI. Trimming took off 5 bases at V and 2 bases at J, with 14 bases between the two ends. CDR3 loop: CASSPGQPVTDTQYF. DNA of the CDR3: TGTGCCAGCAGTCCTGGACAGCCCGTCACAGATACGCAGTATTTT. Full variable domain (outside the CDR3, taken from reference TRBV2 and TRBJ2-3): EPEVTQTPSHQVTQMGQEVILRCVPISNHLYFYWYRQILGQKVEFLVSFYNNEISEKSEIFDDQFSVERPDGSNFTLKIRSTKLEDSAMYFCASSPGQPVTDTQYFGPGTRLTVL.

The rearrangement links TRBV18 to TRBJ2-1, with D possibly being TRBD2 (6 bases). This CDR3 is 14 amino acids long. Germline V lookup: CDR1 KGHSH, CDR2 LQKENI. V lost 4 bases and J 8 bases, leaving 15 bases between the germline ends. DNA of the CDR3: TGTGCCAGCTCACAAGTCGGGAGTATGGATGAGCAGTTCTTC. It specifies CASSQVGSMDEQFF.

The chain recombines TRBV18 with TRBJ2-1; the match to TRBD1 covers 7 bases. Germline lookup yields CDR1 KGHSH and CDR2 LQKENI. Losses at the gene ends were 3 bases for V and 9 bases for J; bases not matched to a gene: 5. This CDR3 spans 13 amino acids. The chain's CDR3 is CASSPSQGTEQFF. Here the CDR3 DNA reads TGTGCCAGCTCACCGTCACAGGGGACTGAGCAGTTCTTC.

The rearrangement links TRBV5-6 to TRBJ1-4, with 7 bases fitting TRBD1. J was trimmed by 3 bases and V by 3 bases; bases with no gene match: 5. Looked up from germline, CDR1 is SGHDT and CDR2 is YYEEEE. This CDR3 spans 15 amino acids. CDR3 nucleotides: TGTGCCAGCAGCTCCCAGGGGGTATCTAATGAAAAACTGTTTTTT. This gives the protein CASSSQGVSNEKLFF.

This clone was detected once. This chain uses TRBV6-2 or TRBV6-3 with TRBJ2-2; no firm D call. In germline, CDR1 is MNHEY, CDR2 SVGEGT. Deletions cut 0 bases from V and 6 bases from J, with 5 bases between. CDR3 size: 13 residues. CDR3 sequence (DNA): TGTGCCAGCAGTTACTCGAGTCCCGGGGAGCTGTTTTTT. The encoded protein is CASSYSSPGELFF.

The rearrangement joins TRBV19 to TRBJ1-1, with TRBD1 as a possible D gene (5 bases). Per germline, CDR1 LNHDA and CDR2 SQIVND (reference sequence). This CDR3 region has 15 residues. Trimming took 1 base from V and 2 from J, leaving 11 bases between them. The CDR3 nucleotides read TGTGCCAGTAGTATAGGGGTCAGGGAAAACACTGAAGCTTTCTTT. It translates to CASSIGVRENTEAFF. The complete variable domain, with remaining parts taken from reference TRBV19 and TRBJ1-1, reads DGGITQSPKYLFRKEGQNVTLSCEQNLNHDAMYWYRQDPGQGLRLIYYSQIVNDFQKGDIAEGYSVSREKKESFPLTVTSAQKNPTAFYLCASSIGVRENTEAFFGQGTRLTVV.

The gene calls are TRBV5-1 and TRBJ2-7; 8 bases fit TRBD1. Per germline, CDR1 SGHRS and CDR2 YFSETQ. Trimming took 4 bases from V and 5 from J; bases not matched to a gene: 5. The CDR3 covers 13 residues. CDR3 in DNA: TGCGCCAGCAGCCCATGGACAGGGAACGAGCAGTACTTC. Its protein is CASSPWTGNEQYF. The full variable domain, its missing parts supplied by reference TRBV5-1 and TRBJ2-7, is KAGVTQTPRYLIKTRGQQVTLSCSPISGHRSVSWYQQTPGQGLQFLFEYFSETQRNKGNFPGRFSGRQFSNSRSEMNVSTLELGDSALYLCASSPWTGNEQYFGPGTRLTVT.

V is TRBV2 and J is TRBJ2-1; 7 bases map to TRBD2. This CDR3 is built from 13 residues. Trimming took 6 bases from V and 6 from J; bases not matched to a gene: 5. CDR1 is SNHLY and CDR2 is FYNNEI in the germline V gene. This chain's CDR3 is CASSFGLGNEQFF. The DNA for the CDR3 is TGTGCCAGCAGCTTCGGACTAGGCAATGAGCAGTTCTTC.

The chain is built from TRBV30 and TRBJ2-1, with 7 positions matching TRBD2. The germline gives CDR1 GTSNPN, CDR2 SVGIG (reference sequence). The CDR3 length is 17 residues. V gave up 0 bases and J gave up 2 bases; unmatched junction bases: 10. The DNA of the CDR3 is TGTGCCTGGAGTGTACGGGTGGGGAGGGGCGCCTACAATGAGCAGTTCTTC. As protein: CAWSVRVGRGAYNEQFF.

V and J are TRBV19 and TRBJ1-1; D gene unclear. Germline assignment: CDR1 LNHDA and CDR2 SQIVND (reference sequence). V was clipped by 9 bases and J by 4 bases, with 15 bases between them. This CDR3 has 13 amino acids. CDR3: CASRARGGTEAFF. Written as DNA, the CDR3 is TGTGCCAGCCGCGCCCGGGGTGGCACTGAAGCTTTCTTT.

The CDR3 nucleotides read TGTGCCAGCAGCCTGGGCGGACTTACCAATGAGCAGTTCTTC. Protein sequence: CASSLGGLTNEQFF. The gene calls are TRBV28 and TRBJ2-1; D possibly corresponds to TRBD2 (5 bases). Per the germline V gene, CDR1 is MDHEN and CDR2 is SYDVKM. V was clipped by 6 bases and J by 6 bases, with 15 bases between them. The CDR3 contains 14 residues.

The CDR3 is CASSYSKVPGRTEAFF. DNA for the CDR3: TGTGCCAGCAGTTACTCGAAAGTCCCGGGGAGAACTGAAGCTTTCTTT. V is TRBV6-5 and J is TRBJ1-1; D is unclear. The V and J ends lost 0 bases and 5 bases respectively, with 16 bases between them. Germline values: CDR1 MNHEY, CDR2 SVGAGI. This CDR3 has 16 residues.

The gene calls are TRBV19 and TRBJ2-6, with 7 bases fitting TRBD1. Per germline, CDR1 LNHDA and CDR2 SQIVND (reference sequence). The junction had 20 bases not matched to a gene; V was cut back by 9 bases and J by 3 bases. CDR3 size: 19 residues. CDR3 bases: TGTGCCAGCACGACCCTTGGCCCGGGCAGGGGGATTGGGGCCAACGTCCTGACTTTC. This sequence encodes CASTTLGPGRGIGANVLTF.

The rearrangement links TRBV6-4 to TRBJ1-2; possibly TRBD1 for D (6 bases). The CDR3 has 15 amino acids. Trimming removed 0 bases at V and 8 bases at J, with 16 bases between. CDR1 is MRHNA, CDR2 SNTAGT, per germline. This CDR3 reads CASSDSRGQVEGYTF. The CDR3 region has the DNA TGTGCCAGCAGTGACTCAAGGGGACAAGTTGAGGGCTACACCTTC.

The rearrangement links TRBV18 to TRBJ1-5, with 8 bases fitting TRBD1. Germline V CDR1 and CDR2: KGHSH, LQKENI. CDR3 size: 13 residues. The junction had 3 bases not matched to a gene; V was cut back by 5 bases and J by 6 bases. CDR3 sequence (DNA): TGTGCCAGCTCATCGGACAGGGCTCAGCCCCAGCATTTT. Translating it yields CASSSDRAQPQHF.

J is TRBJ1-2 and V is TRBV7-8, with TRBD1 identical over 7 bases. V was clipped by 4 bases and J by 0 bases; unmatched bases: 5. This CDR3 comprises 15 residues. CDR1 is SGHVS and CDR2 is FQNEAQ in the germline V gene. The CDR3 spells CASSSGTASNYGYTF. The CDR3 DNA reads TGTGCCAGCAGCTCCGGGACAGCCTCTAACTATGGCTACACCTTC. The complete variable domain, with remaining parts taken from reference TRBV7-8 and TRBJ1-2, reads GAGVSQSPRYKVAKRGQDVALRCDPISGHVSLFWYQQALGQGPEFLTYFQNEAQLDKSGLPSDRFFAERPEGSVSTLKIQRTQQEDSAVYLCASSSGTASNYGYTFGSGTRLTVV.

This chain uses TRBV5-1 with TRBJ2-3; 8 nucleotides agree with TRBD2. V shed 0 bases, J shed 3 bases, and the junction held 6 bases outside the gene matches. The CDR3 is made up of 16 amino acids. Germline V gene lookup returns CDR1 SGHRS and CDR2 YFSETQ. The CDR3 sequence: CASSLAGGDGTDTQYF. The CDR3 DNA reads as TGCGCCAGCAGCTTGGCCGGGGGGGACGGTACAGATACGCAGTATTTT. The full variable domain, with the rest looked up from reference TRBV5-1 and TRBJ2-3, is KAGVTQTPRYLIKTRGQQVTLSCSPISGHRSVSWYQQTPGQGLQFLFEYFSETQRNKGNFPGRFSGRQFSNSRSEMNVSTLELGDSALYLCASSLAGGDGTDTQYFGPGTRLTVL.

This chain links TRBV5-6 with TRBJ2-7; perhaps TRBD2 as D (6 bases). Trimming stripped 0 bases from V and 3 bases from J, with 10 bases between. Looked up from germline, CDR1 is SGHDT and CDR2 is YYEEEE. The CDR3 runs to 14 residues. The CDR3 DNA follows: TGTGCCAGCAGCTTGGGACTAGGTAACTACGAGCAGTACTTC. Translation: CASSLGLGNYEQYF.

The V and J genes are TRBV10-2 and TRBJ2-3; the D gene is possibly TRBD1 (6 bases). Germline lookup yields CDR1 WSHSY and CDR2 SAAADI. The CDR3 extends over 16 amino acids. Trimming took off 4 bases at V and 1 base at J, with 15 bases between the two ends. CDR3 loop: CASSGANRVGTDTQYF. As DNA, the CDR3 is TGCGCCAGCAGTGGGGCAAACAGGGTCGGCACAGATACGCAGTATTTT.

V gene TRBV20-1 combines with J gene TRBJ1-2, with D unresolved. This CDR3 spans 11 amino acids. The V end lost 1 base, the J end lost 8 bases, and 8 bases lay between the germline ends. From germline, CDR1 is DFQATT and CDR2 SNEGSKA (reference sequence). CDR3 coding DNA: TGCAGTGCTAGAGGTGGGGAGGGCTACACCTTC. This encodes CSARGGEGYTF.

The V gene is TRBV18, the J gene TRBJ1-5; 10 positions match TRBD1. CDR3 length: 15 residues. Germline trimming cut 4 bases from V and 7 bases from J; bases unmatched to any gene: 7. The germline CDR1 and CDR2 sequences are KGHSH and LQKENI. The CDR3 loop reads CASSLGQGGTQPQHF. CDR3 bases: TGTGCCAGCTCACTTGGACAGGGGGGTACGCAGCCCCAGCATTTT.

V gene TRBV7-2 combines with J gene TRBJ2-7; TRBD1 matches 8 bases. The germline gives CDR1 SGHTA, CDR2 FQGNSA. The CDR3 is 15 residues long. J was trimmed by 4 bases and V by 6 bases; bases with no gene match: 11. The CDR3 reads CASRLTGTGSYEQYF. CDR3 nucleotide sequence: TGTGCCAGCAGATTGACCGGGACAGGATCTTACGAGCAGTACTTC.

The gene calls are TRBV5-1 and TRBJ1-6; 7 nucleotides line up with TRBD1. CDR1 and CDR2 (germline): SGHRS, YFSETQ. The CDR3 is 17 amino acids. Unmatched junction bases numbered 17, after V lost 5 bases and J lost 9 bases. This CDR3 is CASSPGTGAPGRSPLHF. In DNA form, the CDR3 reads TGCGCCAGCAGTCCAGGAACAGGGGCTCCTGGGCGTTCACCCCTCCACTTT.

This chain connects TRBV5-4 to TRBJ2-1; 15 bases agree with TRBD2. With V trimmed by 3 bases and J by 1 base, 5 bases remained unmatched. Germline CDR1 is SGHNT and CDR2 is YYREEE (reference sequence). This CDR3 has 18 residues. The CDR3 DNA is TGTGCCAGCAGCTCCGGACTAGCGGGGGGGCAGTCCTACAATGAGCAGTTCTTC. It encodes CASSSGLAGGQSYNEQFF. The variable domain in full, with the rest retrieved from reference TRBV5-4 and TRBJ2-1, is ETGVTQSPTHLIKTRGQQVTLRCSSQSGHNTVSWYQQALGQGPQFIFQYYREEENGRGNFPPRFSGLQFPNYSSELNVNALELDDSALYLCASSSGLAGGQSYNEQFFGPGTRLTVL.

This chain uses TRBV27 with TRBJ1-6, with D perhaps TRBD1 (5 bases). Germline CDR1 and CDR2: MNHEY and SMNVEV (reference sequence). The CDR3 length is 13 residues. V gave up 7 bases and J gave up 4 bases, with 8 bases separating them. The CDR3 nucleotides are TGTGCCAGCAAACGACAGTATAATTCACCCCTCCACTTT. This codes for CASKRQYNSPLHF.